The source of this T cell receptor beta chain is a study of technical replicates of blood from four donors. Clones were sequenced by immunoSEQ multiplex PCR, and TCRdb holds only the in-frame ones, with some missing. This sample has approximately 70,000 clones, with roughly 92% found just once. The CDR3 loop spans 15 amino acids. CDR1 and CDR2 from the germline V gene are MNHNY and SVGAGI (reference sequence). J gave up 5 bases and V 6 bases, and 6 bases lay outside the gene matches. The TCR was taken from a human donor in good health. This chain joins TRBV6-6 and TRBJ1-4; 10 bases fit TRBD1. Sample: T cells isolated from PBMCs. CDR3 bases: TGTGCCAGCAGCCTCCCGGGACAGGGGAATGAAAAACTGTTTTTT. Amino acid sequence: CASSLPGQGNEKLFF.